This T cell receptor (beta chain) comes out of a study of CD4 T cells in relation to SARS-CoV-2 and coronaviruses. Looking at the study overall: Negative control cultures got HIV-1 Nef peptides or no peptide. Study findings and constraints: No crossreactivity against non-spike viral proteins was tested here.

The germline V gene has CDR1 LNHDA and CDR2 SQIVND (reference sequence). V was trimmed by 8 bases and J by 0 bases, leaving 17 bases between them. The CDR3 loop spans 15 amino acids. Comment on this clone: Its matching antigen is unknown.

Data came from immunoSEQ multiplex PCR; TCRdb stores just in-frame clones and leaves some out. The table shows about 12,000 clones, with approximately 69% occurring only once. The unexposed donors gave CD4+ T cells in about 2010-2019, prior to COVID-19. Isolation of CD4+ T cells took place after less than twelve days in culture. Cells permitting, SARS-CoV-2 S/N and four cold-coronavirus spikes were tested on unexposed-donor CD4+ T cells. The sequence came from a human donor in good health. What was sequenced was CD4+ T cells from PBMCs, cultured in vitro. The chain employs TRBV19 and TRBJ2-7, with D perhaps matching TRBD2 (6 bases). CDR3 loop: CASGSGGASSYEQYF. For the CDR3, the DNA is TGTGCCAGTGGTTCTGGCGGGGCGAGCTCCTACGAGCAGTACTTC. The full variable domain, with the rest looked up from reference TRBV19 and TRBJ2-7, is DGGITQSPKYLFRKEGQNVTLSCEQNLNHDAMYWYRQDPGQGLRLIYYSQIVNDFQKGDIAEGYSVSREKKESFPLTVTSAQKNPTAFYLCASGSGGASSYEQYFGPGTRLTVT.